This T cell receptor beta chain was sequenced during a study of breast tumors, draining lymph nodes, adjacent tissues. Whole-study results and caveats: Compared with basal-like, luminal-like tumors shared significantly more repertoire with nontumor tissue. Compared with lymph nodes, tumors were less diverse; compared with nontumor tissue, more.

Germline assignment: CDR1 SGHRS and CDR2 YFSETQ. The CDR3 runs 15 residues. Trimming removed 0 bases from V and 3 bases from J, with 13 bases in between. Samples came from axillary lymph nodes draining the breast cancer. This clonotype was detected ten times or more. Its antigen is as yet unknown. TCRdb redid the calling of the multiplex PCR reads with MiXCR, one entry per CDR3 protein. The table includes 150,000 to 200,000 distinct CDR3 sequences, roughly a third detected once. The rearrangement uses TRBV5-1 and TRBJ2-7; D is possibly TRBD1 (6 bases). The material sequenced was axillary lymph node tissue. This clonotype originated in a female donor with breast cancer. Some clones in this sample may be carry-over from other donors' samples. The CDR3 bases are TGCGCCAGCAGCTTGGTCGCAGGGGTAGGCTACGAGCAGTACTTC. Its translation: CASSLVAGVGYEQYF.